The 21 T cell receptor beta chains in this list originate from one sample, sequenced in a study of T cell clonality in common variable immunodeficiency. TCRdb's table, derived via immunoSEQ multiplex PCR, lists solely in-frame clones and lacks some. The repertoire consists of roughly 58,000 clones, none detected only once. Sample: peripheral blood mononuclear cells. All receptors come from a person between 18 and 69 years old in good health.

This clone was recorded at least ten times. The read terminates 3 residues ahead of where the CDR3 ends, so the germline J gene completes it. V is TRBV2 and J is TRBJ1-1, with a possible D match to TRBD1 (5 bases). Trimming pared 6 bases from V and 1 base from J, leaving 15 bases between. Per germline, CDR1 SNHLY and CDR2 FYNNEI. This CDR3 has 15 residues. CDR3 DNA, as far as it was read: TGTGCCAGCAGGGCCGAGTGGACACGGAACACTGAA. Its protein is CASRAEWTRNTE. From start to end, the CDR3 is CASRAEWTRNTEAFF.

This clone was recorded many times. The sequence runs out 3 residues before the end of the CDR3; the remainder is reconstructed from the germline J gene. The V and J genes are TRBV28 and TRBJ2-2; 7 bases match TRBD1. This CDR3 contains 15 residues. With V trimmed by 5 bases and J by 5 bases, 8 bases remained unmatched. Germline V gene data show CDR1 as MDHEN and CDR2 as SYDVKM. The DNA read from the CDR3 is TGTGCCAGCAGTGGGGGAGACAGGGAGACCGGGGAG. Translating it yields CASSGGDRETGE. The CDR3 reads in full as CASSGGDRETGELFF.

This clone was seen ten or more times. CDR3 DNA (partial): TGCAGTGCTGGAGCTAGCGGGGGGCCAGATACG. Protein: CSAGASGGPDT. The entire CDR3 sequence reads CSAGASGGPDTQYF. The V and J genes are TRBV20-1 and TRBJ2-3; TRBD2 aligns across 11 bases. The sequence runs out 3 residues before the end of the CDR3; the remainder is reconstructed from the germline J gene. CDR3 size: 14 residues. Germline V gene sequence: CDR1 DFQATT, CDR2 SNEGSKA (reference sequence). The V and J ends lost 5 bases and 4 bases, in that order; junction bases with no gene match: 5.

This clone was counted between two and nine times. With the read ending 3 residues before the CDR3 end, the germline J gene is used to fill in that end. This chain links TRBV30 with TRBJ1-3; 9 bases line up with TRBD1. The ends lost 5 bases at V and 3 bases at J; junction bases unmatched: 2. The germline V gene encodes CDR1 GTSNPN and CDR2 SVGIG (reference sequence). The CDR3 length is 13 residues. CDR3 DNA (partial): TGTGCCTGGGGGACAGGGCTTGGAAACACC. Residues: CAWGTGLGNT. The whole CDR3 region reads CAWGTGLGNTIYF.

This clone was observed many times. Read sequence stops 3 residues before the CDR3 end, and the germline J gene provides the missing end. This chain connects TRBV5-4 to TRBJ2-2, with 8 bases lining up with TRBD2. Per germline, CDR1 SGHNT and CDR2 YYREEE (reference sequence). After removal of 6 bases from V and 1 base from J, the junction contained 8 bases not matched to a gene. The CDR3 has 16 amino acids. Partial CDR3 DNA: TGTGCCAGCACTCAACGGGAGGGGAGGAACACCGGGGAG. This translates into CASTQREGRNTGE. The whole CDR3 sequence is CASTQREGRNTGELFF.

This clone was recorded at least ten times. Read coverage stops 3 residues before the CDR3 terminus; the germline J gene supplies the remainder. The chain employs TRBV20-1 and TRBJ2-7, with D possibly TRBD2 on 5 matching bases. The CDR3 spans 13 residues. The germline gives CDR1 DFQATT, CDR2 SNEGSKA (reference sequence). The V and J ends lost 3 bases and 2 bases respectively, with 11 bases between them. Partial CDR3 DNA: TGCAGTGCTAGTCCCAGCGGTCCCTACGAG. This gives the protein CSASPSGPYE. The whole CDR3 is CSASPSGPYEQYF.

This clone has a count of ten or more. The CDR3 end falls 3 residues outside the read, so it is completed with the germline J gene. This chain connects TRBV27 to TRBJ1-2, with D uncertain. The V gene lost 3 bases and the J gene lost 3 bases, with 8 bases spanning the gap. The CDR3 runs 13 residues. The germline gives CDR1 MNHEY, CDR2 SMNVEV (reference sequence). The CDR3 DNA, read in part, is TGTGCCAGCAGTTTGAGCATGGACTATGGC. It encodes CASSLSMDYG. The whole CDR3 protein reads CASSLSMDYGYTF.

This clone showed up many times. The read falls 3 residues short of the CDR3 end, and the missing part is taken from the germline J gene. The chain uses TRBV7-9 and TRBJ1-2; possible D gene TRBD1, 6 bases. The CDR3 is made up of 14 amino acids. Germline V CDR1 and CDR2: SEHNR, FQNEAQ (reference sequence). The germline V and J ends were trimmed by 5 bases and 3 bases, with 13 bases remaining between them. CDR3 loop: CASSIRRTDYGYTF. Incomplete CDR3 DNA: TGTGCCAGCAGCATTAGAAGGACAGACTATGGC.

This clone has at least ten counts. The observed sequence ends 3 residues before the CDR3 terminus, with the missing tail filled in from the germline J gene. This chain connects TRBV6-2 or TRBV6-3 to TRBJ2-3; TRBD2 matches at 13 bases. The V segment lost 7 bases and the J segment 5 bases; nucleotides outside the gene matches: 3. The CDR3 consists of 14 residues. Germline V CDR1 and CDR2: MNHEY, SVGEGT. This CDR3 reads CASTRLAGGDTQYF. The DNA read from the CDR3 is TGTGCCAGCACGCGACTAGCGGGGGGAGATACG.

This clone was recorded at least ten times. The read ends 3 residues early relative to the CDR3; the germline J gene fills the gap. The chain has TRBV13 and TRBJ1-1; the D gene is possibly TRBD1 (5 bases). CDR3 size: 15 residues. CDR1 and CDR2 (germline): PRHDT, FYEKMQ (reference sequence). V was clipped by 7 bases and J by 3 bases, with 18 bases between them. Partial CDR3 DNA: TGTGCCAGCACCCGTCTTTTCAGGGTCGACACTGAA. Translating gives CASTRLFRVDTE. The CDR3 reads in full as CASTRLFRVDTEAFF.

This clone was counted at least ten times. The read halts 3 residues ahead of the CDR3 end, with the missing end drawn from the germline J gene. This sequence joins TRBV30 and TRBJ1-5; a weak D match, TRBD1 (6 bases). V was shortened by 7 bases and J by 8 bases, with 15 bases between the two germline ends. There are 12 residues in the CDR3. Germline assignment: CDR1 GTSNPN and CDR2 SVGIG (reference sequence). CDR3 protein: CASQGNGEPQHF. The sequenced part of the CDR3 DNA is TGTGCCTCACAGGGTAATGGGGAGCCC.

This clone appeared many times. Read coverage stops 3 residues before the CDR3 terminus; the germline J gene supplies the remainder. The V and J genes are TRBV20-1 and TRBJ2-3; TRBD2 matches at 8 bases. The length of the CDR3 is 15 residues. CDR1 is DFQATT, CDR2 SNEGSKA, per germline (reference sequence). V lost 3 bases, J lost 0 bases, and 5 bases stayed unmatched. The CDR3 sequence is CSARHPSGSTDTQYF. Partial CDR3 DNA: TGCAGTGCTAGGCATCCTAGCGGGAGCACAGATACG.

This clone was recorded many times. CDR3 bases read: TGCAGTGCTAGAGATCCCGGGACAGGGCATTCACCC. Protein sequence: CSARDPGTGHSP. The whole CDR3 sequence is CSARDPGTGHSPLHF. The chain is built from TRBV20-1 and TRBJ1-6, with 9 bases fitting TRBD1. The DNA ends 3 residues before the CDR3 does, and the rest of the CDR3 is filled in from the germline J gene. J gave up 8 bases and V 0 bases, and 5 bases lay outside the gene matches. Germline values: CDR1 DFQATT, CDR2 SNEGSKA (reference sequence). The CDR3 has 15 amino acids.

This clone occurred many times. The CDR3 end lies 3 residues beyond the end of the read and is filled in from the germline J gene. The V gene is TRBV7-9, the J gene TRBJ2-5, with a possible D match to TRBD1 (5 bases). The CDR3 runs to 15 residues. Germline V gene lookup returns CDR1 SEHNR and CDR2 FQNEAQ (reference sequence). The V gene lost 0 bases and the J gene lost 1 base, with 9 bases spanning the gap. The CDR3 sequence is CASSLAGHAQETQYF. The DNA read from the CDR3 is TGTGCCAGCAGCTTAGCCGGACACGCCCAAGAGACC.

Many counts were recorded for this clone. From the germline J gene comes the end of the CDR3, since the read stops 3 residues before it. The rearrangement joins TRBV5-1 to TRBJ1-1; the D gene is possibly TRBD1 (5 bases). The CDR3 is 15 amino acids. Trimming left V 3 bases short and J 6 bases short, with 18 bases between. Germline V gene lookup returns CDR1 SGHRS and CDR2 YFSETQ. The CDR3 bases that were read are TGCGCCAGCAGCTCCCCTTCCCAGGGTAAGGCTGAA. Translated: CASSSPSQGKAE. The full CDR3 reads CASSSPSQGKAEAFF.

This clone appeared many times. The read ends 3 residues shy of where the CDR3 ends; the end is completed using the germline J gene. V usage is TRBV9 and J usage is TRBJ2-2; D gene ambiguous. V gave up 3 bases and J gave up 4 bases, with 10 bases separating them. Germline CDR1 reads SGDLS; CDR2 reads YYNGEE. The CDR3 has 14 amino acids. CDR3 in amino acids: CASSAETLTGELFF. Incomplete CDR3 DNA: TGTGCCAGCAGCGCAGAGACACTCACCGGGGAG.

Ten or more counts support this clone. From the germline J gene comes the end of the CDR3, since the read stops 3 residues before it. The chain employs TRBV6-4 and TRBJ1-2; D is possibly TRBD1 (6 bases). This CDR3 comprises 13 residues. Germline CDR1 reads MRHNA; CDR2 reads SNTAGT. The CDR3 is CASSDAGVEGYTF. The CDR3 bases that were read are TGTGCCAGCAGTGACGCAGGGGTGGAAGGC.

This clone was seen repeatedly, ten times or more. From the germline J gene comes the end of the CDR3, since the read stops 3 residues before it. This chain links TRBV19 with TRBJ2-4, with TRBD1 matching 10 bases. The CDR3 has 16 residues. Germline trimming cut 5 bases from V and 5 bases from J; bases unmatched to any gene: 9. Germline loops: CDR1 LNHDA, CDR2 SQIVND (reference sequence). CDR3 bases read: TGTGCCAGTAGTGGACAGGGGGAAGTTACCCAAAACATT. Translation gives CASSGQGEVTQNI. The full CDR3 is CASSGQGEVTQNIQYF.

CDR3 in amino acids: CASSLPGEDTYTF. Incomplete CDR3 DNA: TGTGCCAGCAGCTTACCAGGGGAAGATACC. V usage is TRBV7-2 and J usage is TRBJ1-2, with TRBD1 as a possible D gene (6 bases). The sequence runs out 3 residues before the end of the CDR3; the remainder is reconstructed from the germline J gene. This CDR3 region has 13 residues. Germline V CDR1 and CDR2: SGHTA, FQGNSA. The full variable domain, with the rest looked up from reference TRBV7-2 and TRBJ1-2, is GAGVSQSPSNKVTEKGKDVELRCDPISGHTALYWYRQSLGQGLEFLIYFQGNSAPDKSGLPSDRFSAERTGGSVSTLTIQRTQQEDSAVYLCASSLPGEDTYTFGSGTRLTVV.

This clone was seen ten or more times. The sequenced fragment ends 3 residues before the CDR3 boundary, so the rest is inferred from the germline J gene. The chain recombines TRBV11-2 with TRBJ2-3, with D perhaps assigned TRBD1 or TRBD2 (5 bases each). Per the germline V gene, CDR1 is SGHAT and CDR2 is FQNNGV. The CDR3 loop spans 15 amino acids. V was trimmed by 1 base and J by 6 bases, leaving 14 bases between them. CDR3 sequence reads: CASSLGLSGSDTQYF. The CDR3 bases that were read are TGTGCCAGCAGCTTAGGTCTCTCAGGGAGCGATACG.

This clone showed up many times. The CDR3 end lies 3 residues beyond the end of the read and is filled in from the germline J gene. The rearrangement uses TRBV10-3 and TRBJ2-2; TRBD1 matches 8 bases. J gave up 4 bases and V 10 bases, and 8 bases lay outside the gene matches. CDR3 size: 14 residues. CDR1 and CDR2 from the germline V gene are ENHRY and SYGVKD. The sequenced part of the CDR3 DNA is TGTGCCACCCGGACAGGGAGTACCACCGGGGAG. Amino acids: CATRTGSTTGE. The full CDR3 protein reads CATRTGSTTGELFF.